The next 24 T cell receptor beta chains were all read from a single sample in a study of PD-L1 blockade in urothelial cancer (dated by TCRdb to the late 2010s). Library preparation employed the immunoSEQ multiplex PCR assay. TCRdb provides this immuneACCESS table in a form limited to in-frame rearrangements. Some clones are lacking; in checked studies, under half of them reflect an unresolved V gene, and why the rest are absent is not known. This sample is represented by 70,000 or so clones; about 85% of them were singletons. Jointly, the top ten make up 4.7% of the sample. The sequences come from PBMCs, collected around atezolizumab (anti-PD-L1) treatment. The receptors were sampled from a man between 65 and 80 years old with urothelial cancer.

The chain joins TRBV4-1 to TRBJ2-1, with 9 nucleotides matching TRBD2. Germline CDR1 is MGHRA and CDR2 is YSYEKL. Losses at the gene ends were 4 bases for V and 6 bases for J; bases not matched to a gene: 10. This CDR3 comprises 16 residues. This chain's CDR3 is CASSRASGVRVNEQFF. The DNA of the CDR3 is TGCGCCAGCAGCCGTGCTAGCGGGGTCAGGGTCAATGAGCAGTTCTTC.

The CDR3 region is CASSLARRVMNTEAFF. The CDR3, as DNA: TGTGCCAGCAGCTTAGCGCGGAGAGTCATGAACACTGAAGCTTTCTTT. The rearrangement joins TRBV7-9 to TRBJ1-1; D uncertain. Trimming left V 0 bases short and J 0 bases short, with 11 bases between. The CDR3 runs 16 residues. Germline V gene sequence: CDR1 SEHNR, CDR2 FQNEAQ (reference sequence).

The chain recombines TRBV30 with TRBJ2-1; 7 bases are shared with TRBD2. This CDR3 has 16 residues. Germline loops: CDR1 GTSNPN, CDR2 SVGIG (reference sequence). V was pared by 2 bases and J by 0 bases, with 7 bases of the junction left unmatched. CDR3 bases: TGTGCCTGGAGTTACCCCCGCGGGAGCTCCTACAATGAGCAGTTCTTC. Its protein product is CAWSYPRGSSYNEQFF.

The chain is built from TRBV5-1 and TRBJ1-4, with 10 bases that match TRBD1. Losses at the gene ends were 4 bases for V and 6 bases for J; bases not matched to a gene: 6. Germline V gene sequence: CDR1 SGHRS, CDR2 YFSETQ. The CDR3 has 15 amino acids. CDR3 amino acids: CASSDSGTGDEKLFF. Written as DNA, the CDR3 is TGCGCCAGCAGCGATTCCGGGACAGGGGATGAAAAACTGTTTTTT.

The CDR3 loop reads CASTPPPPGPPTDTQYF. In DNA form, the CDR3 reads TGTGCCAGCACCCCGCCCCCTCCAGGCCCCCCCACAGATACGCAGTATTTT. The rearrangement uses TRBV28 and TRBJ2-3; D gene ambiguous. The V end was cut by 7 bases, the J end by 2 bases, with 22 bases between. The CDR3 consists of 17 residues. The germline gives CDR1 MDHEN, CDR2 SYDVKM. The variable domain in full, completed from reference TRBV28 and TRBJ2-3, reads DVKVTQSSRYLVKRTGEKVFLECVQDMDHENMFWYRQDPGLGLRLIYFSYDVKMKEKGDIPEGYSVSREKKERFSLILESASTNQTSMYLCASTPPPPGPPTDTQYFGPGTRLTVL.

V gene TRBV11-1 combines with J gene TRBJ2-7, with D possibly being TRBD1 (5 bases). Germline V gene lookup returns CDR1 SGHAT and CDR2 FQDESV (reference sequence). V lost 0 bases, J lost 5 bases, and 11 bases lay in between. The CDR3 runs 14 residues. CDR3 in DNA: TGTGCCAGCAGCTTAGCGGCAGGGATGGACGAGCAGTACTTC. Its translation: CASSLAAGMDEQYF.

The chain employs TRBV7-2 and TRBJ2-1; 13 bases agree with TRBD2. Germline V gives CDR1 SGHTA, CDR2 FQGNSA. V lost 0 bases to trimming and J lost 6 bases; unmatched junction nucleotides: 11. This CDR3 comprises 19 residues. The chain's CDR3 is CASSLAGTSGVATLNEQFF. The CDR3 nucleotides read TGTGCCAGCAGCTTAGCTGGGACTAGCGGGGTGGCGACCCTCAATGAGCAGTTCTTC.

The chain links TRBV5-6 to TRBJ2-1; the match to TRBD2 covers 9 bases. Germline-derived CDR1 and CDR2 are SGHDT and YYEEEE. The CDR3 is 15 residues long. The junction had 6 bases not matched to a gene; V was cut back by 1 base and J by 7 bases. This CDR3 is CASSLSGLAGNEQFF. The CDR3 nucleotides are TGTGCCAGCAGCTTGAGCGGGCTAGCGGGGAATGAGCAGTTCTTC.

The chain is built from TRBV27 and TRBJ2-7; a possible D gene is TRBD2 (5 bases). V lost 0 bases and J lost 2, with 8 bases in between. From germline, CDR1 is MNHEY and CDR2 SMNVEV (reference sequence). This CDR3 contains 14 residues. CDR3 amino acids: CASSLSSAAYEQYF. Here the CDR3 DNA reads TGTGCCAGCAGTTTATCTAGCGCCGCCTACGAGCAGTACTTC.

This clone was picked up one time. J is TRBJ1-2 and V is TRBV7-9; a weak D match, TRBD1 (5 bases). CDR1 and CDR2 (germline): SEHNR, FQNEAQ (reference sequence). V lost 1 base and J 1 base, leaving 7 bases between the germline ends. The CDR3 contains 14 residues. The chain's CDR3 is CASSLGQNNYGYTF. As DNA, the CDR3 is TGTGCCAGCAGCTTAGGACAGAATAACTATGGCTACACCTTC.

The chain joins TRBV9 to TRBJ1-2; D gene uncertain. The CDR3 length is 16 residues. Trimming removed 5 bases at V and 0 bases at J, with 17 bases between. Germline V gives CDR1 SGDLS, CDR2 YYNGEE. CDR3 sequence (DNA): TGTGCCAGCAGTAGTGACCCAGGAACCACTAACTATGGCTACACCTTC. Residues: CASSSDPGTTNYGYTF.

V gene TRBV21-1 combines with J gene TRBJ2-7; the D call of TRBD2 is as the table states it, not checked on the DNA. TRBV21-1 is labeled a pseudogene. The CDR3 is 13 amino acids. This CDR3 reads CASRTSFDDEQYF. CDR3 coding DNA: TGTGCCAGCAGGACTAGCTTTGACGACGAGCAGTACTTC.

The V and J genes are TRBV14 and TRBJ2-2, with no clear D. The V end lost 4 bases, the J end lost 6 bases, and 9 bases lay between the germline ends. The germline gives CDR1 SGHDN, CDR2 FVKESK. The CDR3 covers 13 residues. The chain's CDR3 is CASSLVVPGELFF. DNA for the CDR3: TGTGCCAGCAGCCTTGTCGTCCCCGGGGAGCTGTTTTTT.

This clone showed up many times. V gene TRBV29-1 combines with J gene TRBJ2-4; 7 bases fit TRBD1. J gave up 1 base and V 4 bases, and 10 bases lay outside the gene matches. This CDR3 is 16 amino acids long. Germline V CDR1 and CDR2: SQVTM, ANQGSEA. The CDR3 nucleotides read TGCAGCGTTGGGGACAGTAGAGTCGGGGCCAAAAACATTCAGTACTTC. Translated, it gives CSVGDSRVGAKNIQYF.

The table lists this clone with a count of one. The genes are TRBV10-2 and TRBJ1-2; the D gene is possibly TRBD1 (6 bases). V dropped 5 bases and J dropped 2 bases, with 12 bases sitting between them. In germline, CDR1 is WSHSY, CDR2 SAAADI. The CDR3 runs to 14 residues. The CDR3 sequence: CASSSGTKNYGYTF. As DNA, the CDR3 is TGCGCCAGCAGTTCCGGGACAAAAAACTATGGCTACACCTTC.

The chain links TRBV19 to TRBJ2-1; 8 positions agree with TRBD1. Germline CDR1 LNHDA, CDR2 SQIVND (reference sequence). V was clipped by 5 bases and J by 4 bases; unmatched bases: 10. CDR3 length: 16 residues. The CDR3 coding sequence is TGTGCCAGTAGTGACAGACAGGGGAAGAGGTACAATGAGCAGTTCTTC. It encodes CASSDRQGKRYNEQFF.

This chain uses TRBV29-1 with TRBJ2-3, with 11 bases that match TRBD2. CDR1 and CDR2 (germline): SQVTM, ANQGSEA. J was trimmed by 4 bases and V by 3 bases; bases with no gene match: 6. This CDR3 spans 15 amino acids. The CDR3 DNA follows: TGCAGCGTTGATGGGCTAGCGGGAGGTCCAGATACGCAGTATTTT. Its protein is CSVDGLAGGPDTQYF.

The V gene is TRBV27, the J gene TRBJ1-2; D is ambiguous. The CDR3 spans 14 residues. V was shortened by 3 bases and J by 4 bases, with 12 bases between the two germline ends. Germline values: CDR1 MNHEY, CDR2 SMNVEV (reference sequence). This chain's CDR3 is CASSLGLYGYGYTF. The CDR3 nucleotides are TGTGCCAGCAGTTTGGGCCTCTATGGCTATGGCTACACCTTC.

The chain couples TRBV6-5 to TRBJ1-5; D is unclear. Trimming took off 2 bases at V and 6 bases at J, with 8 bases between the two ends. CDR1 is MNHEY and CDR2 is SVGAGI in the germline V gene. The CDR3 has 13 residues. The CDR3 DNA is TGTGCCAGCAGTTACAGGGAGGGTCAGCCCCAGCATTTT. It codes for CASSYREGQPQHF.

The V gene is TRBV2, the J gene TRBJ2-7; a possible D gene is TRBD2 (6 bases). Trimming took off 4 bases at V and 2 bases at J, with 15 bases between the two ends. The CDR3 extends over 15 amino acids. Germline V gene data show CDR1 as SNHLY and CDR2 as FYNNEI. The CDR3 DNA sequence: TGTGCCAGCAGTGGGTCTGGGACTCGCCCCTACGAGCAGTACTTC. Translation gives CASSGSGTRPYEQYF.

The chain carries TRBV30 and TRBJ2-3; TRBD2 matches at 7 bases. J gave up 5 bases and V 3 bases, and 8 bases lay outside the gene matches. The CDR3 is made up of 14 amino acids. CDR1 is GTSNPN and CDR2 is SVGIG in the germline V gene (reference sequence). The CDR3 DNA reads as TGTGCCTGGAGCGAAGCGGGGCGAGGAGATACGCAGTATTTT. It translates to CAWSEAGRGDTQYF.

DNA of the CDR3: TGTGCCAGCAGCTCCCCAACAGCCGATGAGCAGTTCTTC. Translated, it gives CASSSPTADEQFF. This chain connects TRBV28 to TRBJ2-1; D is ambiguous. Per the germline V gene, CDR1 is MDHEN and CDR2 is SYDVKM. Trimming pared 6 bases from V and 8 bases from J, leaving 14 bases between. The CDR3 covers 13 residues. Full variable domain (rest looked up from reference TRBV28 and TRBJ2-1): DVKVTQSSRYLVKRTGEKVFLECVQDMDHENMFWYRQDPGLGLRLIYFSYDVKMKEKGDIPEGYSVSREKKERFSLILESASTNQTSMYLCASSSPTADEQFFGPGTRLTVL.

The chain has TRBV9 and TRBJ2-7; 10 bases match TRBD1. The length of the CDR3 is 15 residues. CDR1 is SGDLS and CDR2 is YYNGEE in the germline V gene. V gave up 1 base and J gave up 5 bases; unmatched junction bases: 6. The CDR3 DNA follows: TGTGCCAGCAGCGTACATCCGGGACAGGGGAACGAGCAGTACTTC. Its protein is CASSVHPGQGNEQYF.

J is TRBJ2-5 and V is TRBV6-5; possible D gene TRBD2, 7 bases. Germline V gene lookup returns CDR1 MNHEY and CDR2 SVGAGI. Trimming removed 4 bases at V and 0 bases at J, with 15 bases between. The CDR3 runs to 16 residues. CDR3 protein: CASSLQGGGYQETQYF. Written as DNA, the CDR3 is TGTGCCAGCAGTTTACAGGGAGGGGGGTACCAAGAGACCCAGTACTTC.